This record looks at one T cell receptor beta chain sequence and its context. As yet, its antigen is unknown. The data derive from a study of OX40 agonist ivuxolimab in advanced cancers. Notes on the study in general: Researchers did not determine the expanded peripheral T cells' antigen specificity. There were, on average, more expanded clones in CD8+ T cells than in CD4+.

If patients had autoimmune disease history or systemic immunosuppression, they were excluded. Assay used: immunoSEQ multiplex PCR; TCRdb lists only in-frame clones, some missing. The sample includes approximately 90,000 clones, roughly 87% of them seen just once. Losses at the gene ends were 1 base for V and 2 bases for J; bases not matched to a gene: 6. In germline, CDR1 is LNHNV, CDR2 YYDKDF (reference sequence). There are 16 residues in the CDR3. The chain is built from TRBV15 and TRBJ2-7, with 9 nucleotides matching TRBD1. The source is an adult with an advanced solid tumor such as melanoma, head and neck, liver or kidney cancer. The sample was CD4+ or CD8+ T cells sorted from blood, taken in a trial of the OX40 agonist ivuxolimab. The CDR3 sequence: CATSRGTGGPTYEQYF. The CDR3 bases are TGTGCCACCAGCAGAGGTACAGGGGGCCCGACCTACGAGCAGTACTTC.